The 15 T cell receptor beta chains in this list originate from one sample, sequenced in a study of T cell changes during pregnancy in multiple sclerosis. TCRdb's copy holds only in-frame clones and misses some; the assay was immunoSEQ multiplex PCR. The sample records 44,000 or so clones, approximately 90% being singletons. The sequencing used CD8+ T cells from peripheral blood mononuclear cells, collected after pregnancy. Source of these receptors: a female donor in good health, enrolled as a control in a pregnancy study.

This clone was found a few times. The chain is built from TRBV19 and TRBJ1-5; 7 positions agree with TRBD1. Unmatched junction bases numbered 21, after V lost 3 bases and J lost 10 bases. From germline, CDR1 is LNHDA and CDR2 SQIVND (reference sequence). This CDR3 is built from 18 residues. The CDR3 DNA is TGTGCCAGTAGTATCGACAGGGTTGAGTGGGTGGAGAAAGGACCCCAGCATTTT. It specifies CASSIDRVEWVEKGPQHF.

The rearrangement joins TRBV4-1 to TRBJ2-3, with a possible D match to TRBD2 (5 bases). CDR1 MGHRA and CDR2 YSYEKL come from the germline V gene. V lost 1 base to trimming and J lost 3 bases, with 8 bases between them. There are 14 residues in the CDR3. CDR3 sequence reads: CASSQGERTDTQYF. The CDR3 DNA is TGCGCCAGCAGCCAAGGGGAGAGAACAGATACGCAGTATTTT.

The V gene is TRBV6-6, the J gene TRBJ2-7, with D perhaps matching TRBD2 (5 bases). CDR1 is MNHNY and CDR2 is SVGAGI in the germline V gene (reference sequence). The CDR3 contains 12 residues. V was clipped by 2 bases and J by 6 bases, with 8 bases between them. CDR3 in amino acids: CASSYVGGEQYF. DNA for the CDR3: TGTGCCAGCAGTTACGTAGGAGGCGAGCAGTACTTC.

This sequence joins TRBV7-9 and TRBJ1-5; 8 bases match TRBD1. Germline V lookup: CDR1 SEHNR, CDR2 FQNEAQ (reference sequence). This CDR3 has 16 residues. V lost 5 bases, J lost 4 bases, and 10 bases stayed unmatched. CDR3 region: CASSPAGTGSNQPQHF. CDR3 in DNA: TGTGCCAGCAGCCCCGCCGGGACAGGTTCGAATCAGCCCCAGCATTTT.

The DNA for the CDR3 is TGCGCCAGCAGCCAATCACGGGGGAGCTCCTACGAGCAGTACTTC. Its translation is CASSQSRGSSYEQYF. This sequence joins TRBV4-1 and TRBJ2-7; tentatively, D is TRBD2 (6 bases). The CDR3 length is 15 residues. V was pared by 2 bases and J by 0 bases, with 11 bases between. CDR1 is MGHRA and CDR2 is YSYEKL in the germline V gene.

Note on this clone: The junction departs from germline at one end; a sequencing error may be responsible. The V call is TRBV2, the J call TRBJ1-2; 7 bases map to TRBD1. The CDR3 sequence is 13 residues long. The germline V gene has CDR1 SNHLY and CDR2 FYNNEI. Here the CDR3 DNA reads TGTGCCAGCAGTGCCTTGGTGGTTCCAGGGGGACCCTTC. It encodes CASSALVVPGGPF.

The V call is TRBV7-9, the J call TRBJ2-1; TRBD2 matches 13 bases. The CDR3 sequence is 16 residues long. Germline CDR1 is SEHNR and CDR2 is FQNEAQ (reference sequence). The V segment lost 3 bases and the J segment 10 bases; nucleotides outside the gene matches: 9. Here the CDR3 DNA reads TGTGCCAGCAGCTTGGCTACTAGCGGGGGGGCCGGGGAGCAGTTCTTC. Translated: CASSLATSGGAGEQFF. Complete variable domain (other parts from reference TRBV7-9 and TRBJ2-1): DTGVSQNPRHKITKRGQNVTFRCDPISEHNRLYWYRQTLGQGPEFLTYFQNEAQLEKSRLLSDRFSAERPKGSFSTLEIQRTEQGDSAMYLCASSLATSGGAGEQFFGPGTRLTVL.

The gene calls are TRBV6-5 and TRBJ1-2, with D possibly matching TRBD1 (6 bases). The CDR3 runs 15 residues. Germline-derived CDR1 and CDR2 are MNHEY and SVGAGI. Trimming shortened V by 4 bases and J by 2 bases, and 14 bases separated the two germline ends. The CDR3 loop is CASSWTVSLNYGYTF. The CDR3 region has the DNA TGTGCCAGCAGTTGGACAGTATCTTTAAACTATGGCTACACCTTC.

Only one count was recorded for this clone. The rearrangement uses TRBV7-8 and TRBJ1-2; possible D gene TRBD1, 5 bases. CDR3 size: 14 residues. Germline values: CDR1 SGHVS, CDR2 FQNEAQ. The V gene lost 5 bases and the J gene lost 5 bases, with 15 bases spanning the gap. This CDR3 is CASSVQRGGYGYTF. For the CDR3, the DNA is TGTGCCAGCAGCGTCCAAAGGGGAGGGTATGGCTACACCTTC.

The V call is TRBV9, the J call TRBJ1-5, with 8 bases lining up with TRBD1. The V gene end was trimmed by 5 bases and the J gene end by 0 bases; junction bases not matched to a gene: 4. The CDR3 is 15 amino acids. Germline values: CDR1 SGDLS, CDR2 YYNGEE. The chain's CDR3 is CASSRQGNSNQPQHF. CDR3 DNA sequence: TGTGCCAGCAGTAGACAGGGGAATAGCAATCAGCCCCAGCATTTT. Filled out from reference TRBV9 and TRBJ1-5, the complete variable domain reads DSGVTQTPKHLITATGQRVTLRCSPRSGDLSVYWYQQSLDQGLQFLIQYYNGEERAKGNILERFSAQQFPDLHSELNLSSLELGDSALYFCASSRQGNSNQPQHFGDGTRLSIL.

The gene calls are TRBV5-8 and TRBJ1-4; 7 nucleotides agree with TRBD1. This CDR3 is built from 14 residues. V lost 6 bases to trimming and J lost 8 bases; unmatched junction nucleotides: 10. The V gene's germline CDR1 is SGHTS and CDR2 YDEGEE. DNA for the CDR3: TGTGCCAGCATCAACTCGGGACAGATCGAAAAACTGTTTTTT. Encoded protein: CASINSGQIEKLFF.

V gene TRBV7-9 combines with J gene TRBJ2-5, with D unresolved. CDR3 size: 13 residues. Germline V gene lookup returns CDR1 SEHNR and CDR2 FQNEAQ (reference sequence). The V gene lost 7 bases and the J gene lost 5 bases, with 14 bases spanning the gap. The CDR3 protein is CASTPVRAETQYF. As DNA, the CDR3 is TGTGCCAGCACCCCCGTAAGAGCGGAGACCCAGTACTTC.

The chain is built from TRBV19 and TRBJ1-1, with D tentatively TRBD1 (5 bases). The CDR3 is made up of 15 amino acids. V dropped 1 base and J dropped 1 base, with 10 bases sitting between them. Germline V gives CDR1 LNHDA, CDR2 SQIVND (reference sequence). In DNA form, the CDR3 reads TGTGCCAGTAGTATAGGGGGACTGGAGAACACTGAAGCTTTCTTT. It yields the protein CASSIGGLENTEAFF.

This clone appeared a single time. The chain joins TRBV9 to TRBJ2-4, with D perhaps matching TRBD2 (6 bases). V lost 0 bases, J lost 4 bases, and 11 bases lay in between. This CDR3 is 15 amino acids long. Germline V CDR1 and CDR2: SGDLS, YYNGEE. The CDR3 DNA reads TGTGCCAGCAGCGTAGGAAGGGACTCTAAAAACATTCAGTACTTC. The encoded protein is CASSVGRDSKNIQYF.

The J gene is TRBJ1-2, the V gene TRBV10-3; 10 bases match TRBD1. After removal of 2 bases from V and 2 bases from J, the junction contained 5 bases not matched to a gene. CDR1 is ENHRY and CDR2 is SYGVKD in the germline V gene. The CDR3 sequence is 16 residues long. The CDR3, as DNA: TGTGCCATCAGTGAGCCCTGGACAGGGGGGAACTATGGCTACACCTTC. Amino acid sequence: CAISEPWTGGNYGYTF.